This TCR beta chain was captured in a study of T cell responses to AZD1222 COVID-19 vaccine. General study results and limits: The study found Spike-specific TCR breadth and depth rose after two AZD1222 doses.

Here immunoSEQ multiplex PCR was the method, and the copy in TCRdb shows in-frame clones only, minus some. The sample shows about 150,000 clones, approximately 85% of them seen only once. Germline CDR1 SGDLS, CDR2 YYNGEE. CDR3 length: 14 amino acids. The germline V and J ends were trimmed by 4 bases and 3 bases, with 12 bases remaining between them. Remarks on this clone: Its specificity is not known.

The receptor's source is an adult in good health. Material: peripheral blood, obtained on day 0 of AZD1222 vaccination. V and J are TRBV9 and TRBJ2-3; the D is unclear. This chain's CDR3 is CASSPMTVTDTQYF. CDR3 coding DNA: TGTGCCAGCAGCCCAATGACTGTAACAGATACGCAGTATTTT.